What follows are 3 T cell receptor beta chains derived from one specimen sequenced in a study of blood T cell dynamics during melanoma immunotherapy. Method: immunoSEQ multiplex PCR; TCRdb's copy keeps in-frame clones and lacks some. Among fewer than 25,000 clones, just under 90% were seen once, and the ten largest hold approximately 1.1%. Time point of the sample: pre-treatment baseline. This specimen was blood, taken from a patient treated with checkpoint blockade. All receptors derive from a human donor with melanoma.

The genes are TRBV6-6 and TRBJ2-5; D call uncertain. The CDR3 has 12 amino acids. CDR1 is MNHNY, CDR2 SVGAGI, per germline (reference sequence). V was cut by 0 bases and J by 5 bases, with 4 bases left in between. The CDR3 DNA follows: TGTGCCAGCAGTTACTCCTCGGAGACCCAGTACTTC. The encoded protein is CASSYSSETQYF.

This chain joins TRBV11-2 and TRBJ2-7, with 11 bases lining up with TRBD2. The junction had 9 bases not matched to a gene; V was cut back by 0 bases and J by 5 bases. In germline, CDR1 is SGHAT, CDR2 FQNNGV. This CDR3 region has 17 residues. CDR3: CASSLDRLAGNHNEQYF. For the CDR3, the DNA is TGTGCCAGCAGCTTAGATCGACTAGCGGGAAACCACAACGAGCAGTACTTC.

This chain links TRBV18 with TRBJ1-2, with a weak D call TRBD1 (6 bases). Trimming stripped 5 bases from V and 4 bases from J, with 11 bases between. Germline V gene sequence: CDR1 KGHSH, CDR2 LQKENI. This CDR3 contains 13 residues. The CDR3 is CASSATGFYGYTF. The CDR3 nucleotides read TGTGCCAGCTCAGCCACAGGGTTCTATGGCTACACCTTC. Full variable domain (rest looked up from reference TRBV18 and TRBJ1-2): NAGVMQNPRHLVRRRGQEARLRCSPMKGHSHVYWYRQLPEEGLKFMVYLQKENIIDESGMPKERFSAEFPKEGPSILRIQQVVRGDSAAYFCASSATGFYGYTFGSGTRLTVV.